These 4 T cell receptor beta chains share one sample of origin, sequenced in a study of kidney transplant recipient with SARS-CoV-2 infection. TCRdb redid the calling of the reads with MiXCR, one entry per CDR3 protein. The data show 250,000 or so distinct CDR3 sequences, more than 25% seen once. Here the sequenced sample was a blood sample, taken at baseline and on day 111 from a kidney transplant recipient. The receptors were sampled from a male patient between 25 and 39 years old who had COVID-19 and was a kidney transplant recipient. These T cells may partly come from the graft donor.

In this sample, this clonotype turned up a few times. V usage is TRBV5-5 and J usage is TRBJ2-1; either TRBD1 or TRBD2 may supply D (7 bases each). Germline assignment: CDR1 SGHKS and CDR2 YYEKEE (reference sequence). The length of the CDR3 is 15 residues. The V end lost 5 bases, the J end lost 0 bases, and 12 bases lay between the germline ends. The CDR3 protein is CASRPRGGSYNEQFF. CDR3 DNA sequence: TGTGCCAGCAGGCCCAGGGGGGGCTCCTACAATGAGCAGTTCTTC.

Ten or more counts support this clonotype. This sequence joins TRBV3-1 and TRBJ1-1; no firm D call. V lost 5 bases to trimming and J lost 4 bases, with 23 bases between them. Germline CDR1 LGHDT, CDR2 YNNKEL (reference sequence). CDR3 length: 17 residues. The CDR3 coding sequence is TGTGCCAGCAGCTGCGGTTGTCCCATTTCAATTCGCACTGAAGCTTTCTTT. Amino acids: CASSCGCPISIRTEAFF.

Comments on this clonotype: Just one base apart from a much larger clone, this may be a read error. The rearrangement links TRBV6-4 to TRBJ1-2; D is uncertain. Trimming removed 5 bases from V and 4 bases from J, with 23 bases in between. Germline values: CDR1 MRHNA, CDR2 SNTAGT. This CDR3 is built from 17 residues. CDR3 coding DNA: TGTGCCAGCAGTCGTGGATGCTCATACGGAAAGACCTATGGCTACACCTTC. Translating it yields CASSRGCSYGKTYGYTF.

This clonotype has at least ten counts. This rearrangement joins TRBV6-8 to TRBJ2-5; a weak D match, TRBD1 (6 bases). The DNA matches TRBJ2-7 better at its end, which makes the J call doubtful. The CDR3 contains 13 residues. CDR1 and CDR2 from the germline V gene are MNHGY and SAAAGT. The CDR3 sequence is CASGDGQPSEQYF. DNA of the CDR3: TGTGCCAGCGGGGATGGACAGCCGAGCGAGCAGTACTTC.